The entry below gives a single TCR beta chain sequence along with its context. Time point in this sample: blood 2 weeks post-SBRT. Treatment here: 15 Gy SBRT to primary tumor, nephrectomy 4 weeks later. The data stem from a study of radiation and T cells in renal cell carcinoma. The CDR3 is 15 amino acids. CDR1 is LNHDA, CDR2 SQIVND, per germline (reference sequence). V lost 7 bases, J lost 5 bases, and 10 bases stayed unmatched. Using immunoSEQ multiplex PCR, the repertoire was profiled, and TCRdb retains in-frame clones only, with some absent. The table lists roughly 130,000 clones, 80% to 90% of them singletons.

The input for sequencing was blood, taken from a patient whose treatment included radiotherapy and nephrectomy. The sequence derives from a woman aged 60-75 years with renal cell carcinoma. The V gene is TRBV19, the J gene TRBJ1-5; TRBD1 matches 8 bases. CDR3 region: CASMPRDRFHQPQHF. Here the CDR3 DNA reads TGTGCCAGTATGCCCCGGGACAGGTTTCATCAGCCCCAGCATTTT.